The rows below give T cell receptor beta chains drawn from one sample of a study of blood T cell repertoires in COVID-19. Profiled with immunoSEQ multiplex PCR; TCRdb holds only in-frame clones, not every one. Of fewer than 85,000 clones listed, around 80% are singletons. The sample consisted of peripheral blood. The receptor source for this set is a man in his 60s with active or convalescent COVID-19. CDR3s include the opening cysteine and the closing phenylalanine or tryptophan. A D gene is named only where the DNA matches it firmly. Clone size is shown for a subset of rows, as once, few, many or a class of expanded clone.

d_gene | abundance | j_gene | v_gene | CDR3nt | CDR3aa
- | - | TRBJ1-5 | TRBV6-5 | TGTGCCAGCAGCGCTAACAGGGTTAGCCAGCCCCAGCATTTT | CASSANRVSQPQHF
- | - | TRBJ2-5 | TRBV10-2 | TGCGCCAGCGGTGGACAGTTCGGGGAGACCCAGTACTTC | CASGGQFGETQYF
- | - | TRBJ1-4 | TRBV18 | TGTGCCAGCGCGGGGGCCGCTAATGAAAAACTGTTTTTT | CASAGAANEKLFF
TRBD2 | - | TRBJ2-1 | TRBV19 | TGTGCCAGTAGTATAAGTAGCGGGGTGTACAATGAGCAGTTCTTC | CASSISSGVYNEQFF
TRBD2 | - | TRBJ2-4 | TRBV30 | TGTGCCTGGACCTCGAGGTCTAGCGGGGCCTCCATACTAGCCAAAAACATTCAGTACTTC | CAWTSRSSGASILAKNIQYF
- | - | TRBJ2-3 | TRBV5-6 | TGTGCCAGCAGCTTGGGATCGAGGACGCAGTATTTT | CASSLGSRTQYF
TRBD1 | - | TRBJ1-1 | TRBV3-1/TRBV3-2 | TGTGCCAGCAGCCAACCGGGACAGGGGTCTGAAGCTTTCTTT | CASSQPGQGSEAFF
- | - | TRBJ1-5 | TRBV27 | TGTGCCAGCAGTTGGGCGGGAGTGGGTCAGCCCCAGCATTTT | CASSWAGVGQPQHF
- | once | TRBJ1-6 | TRBV3-1/TRBV3-2 | TGTGCCAGCAGCCAAGAGGCTAATTCACCCCTCCACTTT | CASSQEANSPLHF
- | few | TRBJ1-6 | TRBV4-2 | TGTGCCAGCAGCCAAGCGACAGGAGTGGGACCCCTCCACTTT | CASSQATGVGPLHF
- | - | TRBJ2-2 | TRBV13 | TGTGCCAGCAGCTCCCAAGCCCACAGGGTAAACACCGGGGAGCTGTTTTTT | CASSSQAHRVNTGELFF
- | few | TRBJ2-6 | TRBV7-9 | TGTGCCAGCAGCTTAAGCAGGGACACAGGGGCCAACGTCCTGACTTTC | CASSLSRDTGANVLTF
- | - | TRBJ1-2 | TRBV7-8 | TGTGCCAGCAGCTTAGAGCGGCCGTATGGCTACACCTTC | CASSLERPYGYTF
- | once | TRBJ1-3 | TRBV7-2 | TGTGCCAGCAGCCCGAACTCAGGGGACACCATATATTTT | CASSPNSGDTIYF
TRBD1 | - | TRBJ1-1 | TRBV19 | TGTGCCAGTAGTACCCCCTCACTCGGGACAGGCGAAGCTTTCTTT | CASSTPSLGTGEAFF
TRBD1 | - | TRBJ1-2 | TRBV18 | TGTGCCAGCTCACCAACGGGACAGGCCTCAGGCTATGGCTACACCTTC | CASSPTGQASGYGYTF
TRBD1 | - | TRBJ2-5 | TRBV29-1 | TGCAGCGTTGAAGTCAACAGGGGGGAGACCCAGTACTTC | CSVEVNRGETQYF
TRBD1 | - | TRBJ1-2 | TRBV9 | TGTGCCAGCAGCGAGACAGGGGCGGTCAACTATGGCTACACCTTC | CASSETGAVNYGYTF
- | - | TRBJ2-1 | TRBV3-1/TRBV3-2 | TGTGCCAGCAGCCAAGAAGCGGGTTACAATGAGCAGTTCTTC | CASSQEAGYNEQFF
- | - | TRBJ1-1 | TRBV5-6 | TGTGCCAGCAGCTACACAGGGGAAGCTTTCTTT | CASSYTGEAFF
- | few | TRBJ2-3 | TRBV9 | TGTGCCAGCAGCGTAACTATAACTAGCACAGATACGCAGTATTTT | CASSVTITSTDTQYF
TRBD1 | once | TRBJ2-7 | TRBV6-1 | TGTGCCAGCAGTGAACAAACAGGGGCTTCCTACGAGCAGTACTTC | CASSEQTGASYEQYF
- | - | TRBJ2-3 | TRBV3-1/TRBV3-2 | TGTGCCAGCAGCCAAGGGATAGGGGGTGATACGCAGTATTTT | CASSQGIGGDTQYF
TRBD1 | - | TRBJ2-7 | TRBV4-3 | TGCGCCAGCAGCTCCGATCCCGGACAGGGGTACGAGCAGTACTTC | CASSSDPGQGYEQYF
TRBD1 | - | TRBJ1-1 | TRBV29-1 | TGCAGCGTTGCACGAGAGACAGGGGCGAACACTGAAGCTTTCTTT | CSVARETGANTEAFF
- | many | TRBJ1-1 | TRBV5-5 | TGTGCCAGCAGGTTCGACTTGAACACTGAAGCTTTCTTT | CASRFDLNTEAFF
- | - | TRBJ1-2 | TRBV11-2 | TGTGCCAGCAGCGAACAGGGTATAGCTAACTATGGCTACACCTTC | CASSEQGIANYGYTF
TRBD2 | - | TRBJ2-7 | TRBV6-5 | TGTGCCAGCAGGGCTGGGACTAGCGGACTTTACGAGCAGTACTTC | CASRAGTSGLYEQYF
TRBD1 | - | TRBJ1-2 | TRBV5-8 | TGTGCCAGCAGCTCACCTGACAGGGCCTATGGCTACACCTTC | CASSSPDRAYGYTF
- | - | TRBJ2-6 | TRBV6-5 | TGTGCCAGCGGAATACAGGGCTCTGGGGCCAACGTCCTGACTTTC | CASGIQGSGANVLTF
TRBD2 | - | TRBJ2-5 | TRBV5-1 | TGCGCCAGCAGCTTCCAGCGGGGGGGCCAAGAGACCCAGTACTTC | CASSFQRGGQETQYF
TRBD1 | - | TRBJ1-6 | TRBV27 | TGTGCCAGCAGTACTCGGACAGGCGTCGACTCACCCCTCCACTTT | CASSTRTGVDSPLHF
TRBD2 | - | TRBJ2-5 | TRBV7-2 | TGTGCCAGCAGCGTACTAGCGGGTGGTGAGACCCAGTACTTC | CASSVLAGGETQYF
TRBD1 | - | TRBJ1-1 | TRBV2 | TGTGCCAGCAGTGGTCCAGGGGGCTGGTTTACTGAAGCTTTCTTT | CASSGPGGWFTEAFF
- | - | TRBJ1-1 | TRBV29-1 | TGCAGCGTCTCGGAGGCGTGGGAGAACACTGAAGCTTTCTTT | CSVSEAWENTEAFF
TRBD2 | - | TRBJ2-7 | TRBV27 | TGTGCCAGCAGTTCGGGACTAGCGGGATCCGAGTACTTC | CASSSGLAGSEYF
TRBD1 | - | TRBJ2-7 | TRBV25-1 | TGTGCCAGCAGTGAATCTTCCAGGACAGGGGTTGACGAGCAGTACTTC | CASSESSRTGVDEQYF
TRBD2 | - | TRBJ2-1 | TRBV5-6 | TGTGCCAGCAGCTTGTCTAGGACTAGAGGCGGTCGGGATGAGCAGTTCTTC | CASSLSRTRGGRDEQFF
- | - | TRBJ1-4 | TRBV20-1 | TGCAGTGCCAGACAGATTGAAAAACTGTTTTTT | CSARQIEKLFF
TRBD2 | - | TRBJ2-5 | TRBV3-1/TRBV3-2 | TGTGCCAGCAGCCCTCCCCTAGCGGGGAGGGAGACCCAGTACTTC | CASSPPLAGRETQYF
TRBD1 | - | TRBJ1-4 | TRBV12-3/TRBV12-4 | TGTGCCAGCAGCCTGACAGGGGGCGAAAAACTGTTTTTT | CASSLTGGEKLFF
TRBD1 | - | TRBJ1-2 | TRBV2 | TGTGCCAGCAGTGAATCAGGGGGCAGCAACTATGGCTACACCTTC | CASSESGGSNYGYTF
- | - | TRBJ1-1 | TRBV23-1 | TGCGCCAGCAGCCATCAGGGGATGAACACTGAAGCTTTCTTT | CASSHQGMNTEAFF
TRBD1 | - | TRBJ1-2 | TRBV19 | TGTGCCAGTAGTAAGGGTGGATTCGGGACAGGGAGTCAGAATGGCTACACCTTC | CASSKGGFGTGSQNGYTF
- | - | TRBJ1-5 | TRBV29-1 | TGCAGCGTTGACCAGGGTTTTGACCAGCCCCAGCATTTT | CSVDQGFDQPQHF
- | - | TRBJ1-3 | TRBV29-1 | TGCAGCGTTCTTGGCGGAAACACCATATATTTT | CSVLGGNTIYF
TRBD1 | - | TRBJ1-3 | TRBV7-2 | TGTGCCAGCAGCGTAAGGGCTTCGGGGGACAGGGGAAGAAACACCATATATTTT | CASSVRASGDRGRNTIYF
- | - | TRBJ1-1 | TRBV9 | TGTGCCAGCAGCCCGGACCAGGGAACGAACACTGAAGCTTTCTTT | CASSPDQGTNTEAFF
- | - | TRBJ1-6 | TRBV10-3 | TGTGCCATCAGTGAGTCGGGGGCCACGGGATCACCCCTCCACTTT | CAISESGATGSPLHF
TRBD1 | once | TRBJ2-5 | TRBV18 | TGTGCCAGCTCACGGGGACAGGCTATACTACAAGAGACCCAGTACTTC | CASSRGQAILQETQYF
- | few | TRBJ2-1 | TRBV29-1 | TGCAGCGTTGGGACAGCAATGCCCATCGACAATGAGCAGTTCTTC | CSVGTAMPIDNEQFF
- | - | TRBJ2-2 | TRBV7-9 | TGTGCCAGCAGCCCCGACTTGGGGGAGCTGTTTTTT | CASSPDLGELFF
- | once | TRBJ1-1 | TRBV2 | TGTGCCAGTCAGCGGGGGGGCGCGAACACTGAAGCTTTCTTT | CASQRGGANTEAFF
- | - | TRBJ1-6 | TRBV3-1/TRBV3-2 | TGTGCCAGCAGCCAAGGGGGGGGCCCAAATTCACCCCTCCACTTT | CASSQGGGPNSPLHF
TRBD1 | - | TRBJ1-3 | TRBV7-3 | TGTGCCAGCAGCAACGGGGACAGCTCTGGAAACACCATATATTTT | CASSNGDSSGNTIYF